The clone carrying this TCR beta chain has more than one count but fewer than ten. The antigen remains unidentified. This sample is drawn from a study of blood T cells in healthy people across ages. Overall study results and limits: Estimates of diversity drawn from one million T cells were considered underestimates. Among T cells, TCR beta diversity per million cells dropped roughly linearly as age rose.

Total RNA extracted from each sample amounted to at least 6 micrograms. Germline lookup yields CDR1 MNHEY and CDR2 SVGEGT. V lost 5 bases to trimming and J lost 7 bases; unmatched junction nucleotides: 7. This CDR3 contains 13 residues. With a J-beta primer mix and a sample-barcoded 5' primer, a second PCR ran 7 to 11 cycles. Each cDNA molecule was tagged by a template-switch adaptor that had 12 random nucleotides. MiXCR was run by TCRdb on the 5' RACE reads, yielding one entry per CDR3 protein. The sample includes about 670,000 distinct CDR3 sequences, around two fifths of them seen just once. The sequence came from an elderly man in good health. This chain links TRBV6-2 or TRBV6-3 with TRBJ2-7; 8 bases agree with TRBD2. The sample consisted of blood. CDR3 in amino acids: CASSDWTSREQYF. The CDR3 bases are TGTGCCAGCAGTGACTGGACTAGCAGGGAGCAGTACTTC.